These 32 T cell receptor beta chains came from one sample sequenced in a study of T cells in Graves' hyperthyroidism and ophthalmopathy (dated by TCRdb to about 2019). Library method: multiplex PCR. The sequencer listed for this sample is Illumina HiSeq 2000. TCR beta CDR3 regions were amplified from RNA transcripts. A first-round RT-PCR of the TCR CDR3 used the HTBI primer set with the Qiagen OneStep RT-PCR kit. The public reads were reanalyzed by TCRdb: fastp trimming at Q25, MiXCR alignment, in-frame beta chains only. Entries are consolidated by CDR3 protein sequence, retaining the most common genes and DNA. The sample data list 550,000 to 800,000 distinct CDR3 sequences, and 15% to 20% of these were observed just once. Approximately 8% of the sample comes from the top ten. Source material: blood. The receptors here all came from a man in his late teens or twenties with Graves' hyperthyroidism.

This rearrangement joins TRBV10-3 to TRBJ1-4; D gene uncertain. Germline CDR1 ENHRY, CDR2 SYGVKD. The germline V and J ends were trimmed by 4 bases and 6 bases, with 6 bases remaining between them. The CDR3 has 12 residues. The CDR3 DNA follows: TGTGCCATCAGTGGAGATGATGAAAAACTGTTTTTT. Amino acids: CAISGDDEKLFF.

This clonotype was observed many times. The gene calls are TRBV28 and TRBJ1-1; D uncertain. The V gene's germline CDR1 is MDHEN and CDR2 SYDVKM. Trimming shortened V by 7 bases and J by 3 bases, and 15 bases separated the two germline ends. The CDR3 loop spans 14 amino acids. DNA for the CDR3: TGTGCCAGCACCAAAGGAGGGAGGGACACTGAAGCTTTCTTT. Amino acid sequence: CASTKGGRDTEAFF.

This chain's CDR3 is CASSLVGGIEAFF. The CDR3, as DNA: TGTGCCAGCAGCTTAGTAGGAGGGATTGAAGCTTTCTTT. J is TRBJ1-1 and V is TRBV7-8; the D is unclear. Germline V gene sequence: CDR1 SGHVS, CDR2 FQNEAQ. The CDR3 runs to 13 residues. Trimming shortened V by 1 base and J by 7 bases, and 10 bases separated the two germline ends. Based on the CDR3 plus reference TRBV7-8 and TRBJ1-1, the full variable domain is GAGVSQSPRYKVAKRGQDVALRCDPISGHVSLFWYQQALGQGPEFLTYFQNEAQLDKSGLPSDRFFAERPEGSVSTLKIQRTQQEDSAVYLCASSLVGGIEAFFGQGTRLTVV.

This clonotype was picked up many times. The chain links TRBV28 to TRBJ1-2; TRBD1 is a possible D gene (5 bases). The CDR3 runs 20 residues. The germline CDR1 and CDR2 sequences are MDHEN and SYDVKM. V gave up 6 bases and J gave up 9 bases, with 38 bases separating them. The CDR3 region is CASRPRQIKLPRDKGSSYTF. CDR3 DNA: TGTGCCAGCAGACCCCGGCAAATAAAACTCCCCCGGGATAAGGGGAGTAGCTACACCTTC.

There are many counts of this clonotype. The chain couples TRBV28 to TRBJ2-7, with D maybe TRBD1 (5 bases). From germline, CDR1 is MDHEN and CDR2 SYDVKM. This CDR3 contains 13 residues. Trimming stripped 4 bases from V and 6 bases from J, with 13 bases between. CDR3 DNA: TGTGCCAGCAGTTGGTCAGTTAGGGGCGAGCAGTACTTC. It codes for CASSWSVRGEQYF.

This clonotype was found a few times. The chain couples TRBV15 to TRBJ1-5; weak D call: TRBD1 (6 bases). The CDR3 covers 17 residues. V lost 1 base and J 0 bases, leaving 13 bases between the germline ends. Germline CDR1 is LNHNV and CDR2 is YYDKDF (reference sequence). The CDR3 DNA reads as TGTGCCACCAGCAGAGGGGAGGGACACCATAGCAATCAGCCCCAGCATTTT. Translating gives CATSRGEGHHSNQPQHF.

This clonotype was counted many times. The rearrangement uses TRBV28 and TRBJ2-7; 12 bases agree with TRBD1. In germline, CDR1 is MDHEN, CDR2 SYDVKM. V lost 7 bases, J lost 4 bases, and 11 bases stayed unmatched. The CDR3 is made up of 16 amino acids. The CDR3 DNA reads TGTGCCAGCATCCCGGTGGGGACAGGGGGCACTTACGAGCAGTACTTC. Amino acids: CASIPVGTGGTYEQYF.

This clonotype was recorded many times. V gene TRBV12-3 or TRBV12-4 combines with J gene TRBJ1-6; D gene unclear. This CDR3 has 14 amino acids. With 6 bases removed from V and 3 bases from J, the gap between germline ends came to 9 bases. CDR3 in amino acids: CASRPLDYNSPLHF. The DNA for the CDR3 is TGTGCCAGCAGGCCCCTGGACTATAATTCACCCCTCCACTTT.

This clonotype was counted ten times or more. CDR3 nucleotide sequence: TGCAGTGCTAAGGGGGTTGACTCCATGAATGAGCAGTTCTTC. Amino acid sequence: CSAKGVDSMNEQFF. This chain uses TRBV20-1 with TRBJ2-1; a weak D match, TRBD1 (6 bases). The germline V and J ends were trimmed by 4 bases and 7 bases, with 17 bases remaining between them. The CDR3 runs to 14 residues. Per the germline V gene, CDR1 is DFQATT and CDR2 is SNEGSKA (reference sequence).

The chain employs TRBV30 and TRBJ1-5, with a weak D call TRBD1 (6 bases). Trimming left V 3 bases short and J 6 bases short, with 12 bases between. Per the germline V gene, CDR1 is GTSNPN and CDR2 is SVGIG (reference sequence). This CDR3 has 13 amino acids. The CDR3 loop reads CAWSTDRRQPQHF. The DNA of the CDR3 is TGTGCCTGGAGCACAGACAGGCGTCAGCCCCAGCATTTT.

Only a few counts were recorded for this clonotype. The chain carries TRBV25-1 and TRBJ1-1; D perhaps matches TRBD1 (5 bases). V lost 8 bases, J lost 2 bases, and 18 bases lay in between. CDR3 length equals 15 residues. Germline-derived CDR1 and CDR2 are MGHDK and SYGVNS. CDR3 protein: CASSSNSGGNTEAFF. CDR3 DNA sequence: TGTGCCAGCTCCAGTAATTCGGGGGGAAACACTGAAGCTTTCTTT.

The V call is TRBV11-2, the J call TRBJ2-3, with D maybe TRBD2 (6 bases). From germline, CDR1 is SGHAT and CDR2 FQNNGV. There are 14 residues in the CDR3. Between the trimmed V and J ends, which lost 4 bases and 2 bases, there was a span of 10 bases. CDR3 loop: CASSSGLNTDTQYF. The CDR3 bases are TGTGCCAGCAGCTCGGGACTGAACACAGATACGCAGTATTTT.

The chain couples TRBV20-1 to TRBJ1-3; TRBD1 is a possible D gene (6 bases). V lost 0 bases and J 4 bases, leaving 13 bases between the germline ends. The germline CDR1 and CDR2 sequences are DFQATT and SNEGSKA (reference sequence). This CDR3 comprises 15 residues. The CDR3 nucleotides are TGCAGTGCTAGAGATCGCCAGGGGTGGGGAAACACCATATATTTT. Its protein product is CSARDRQGWGNTIYF.

This clonotype was seen more than once but under ten times. The conserved closing phenylalanine or tryptophan is absent in this CDR3, likely reflecting a read error. V and J are TRBV27 and TRBJ2-2; D is tentatively TRBD1 or TRBD2 (6 bases each). Germline V gene lookup returns CDR1 MNHEY and CDR2 SMNVEV (reference sequence). V was trimmed by 2 bases and J by 4 bases, leaving 20 bases between them. This CDR3 has 18 residues. The DNA for the CDR3 is TGTGCCAGCAGTTTAATCTATAAGGGGGGTTTGGGCACCGGGGAGCTGTTTTCT. Encoded protein: CASSLIYKGGLGTGELFS.

This clonotype was recorded many times. The chain couples TRBV28 to TRBJ2-1, with 7 bases fitting TRBD2. Germline V lookup: CDR1 MDHEN, CDR2 SYDVKM. The V segment lost 4 bases and the J segment 1 base; nucleotides outside the gene matches: 10. The CDR3 spans 17 residues. The CDR3 protein is CASSSLLLATSYNEQFF. CDR3 nucleotide sequence: TGTGCCAGCAGTTCCCTACTACTAGCGACTTCCTACAATGAGCAGTTCTTC.

The chain has TRBV29-1 and TRBJ1-1; D ambiguous. The CDR3 runs to 10 residues. Germline CDR1 and CDR2: SQVTM and ANQGSEA. With 7 bases removed from V and 3 bases from J, the gap between germline ends came to 6 bases. This CDR3 is CSALDTEAFF. The CDR3 DNA follows: TGCAGCGCCTTAGACACTGAAGCTTTCTTT.

This clonotype was recorded at least ten times. The rearrangement links TRBV20-1 to TRBJ2-7, with TRBD1 matching over 11 bases. Germline-derived CDR1 and CDR2 are DFQATT and SNEGSKA (reference sequence). CDR3 size: 14 residues. J gave up 4 bases and V 3 bases, and 5 bases lay outside the gene matches. CDR3 sequence reads: CSASKGQGVYEQYF. Written as DNA, the CDR3 is TGCAGTGCTAGTAAGGGACAGGGGGTATACGAGCAGTACTTC.

This clonotype was seen more than once but under ten times. CDR3: CSAVSAGGMNTQYF. The CDR3 DNA sequence: TGCAGCGCCGTGTCGGCAGGGGGCATGAATACGCAGTATTTT. This chain joins TRBV20-1 and TRBJ2-3; the match to TRBD1 covers 8 bases. The germline V gene has CDR1 DFQATT and CDR2 SNEGSKA (reference sequence). The CDR3 has 14 amino acids.

This sequence joins TRBV24-1 and TRBJ1-1; D gene ambiguous. This CDR3 region has 13 residues. CDR1 KGHDR and CDR2 SFDVKD come from the germline V gene. V lost 2 bases and J 1 base, leaving 4 bases between the germline ends. The CDR3 coding sequence is TGTGCCACCAGTGATTGGGCGAACACTGAAGCTTTCTTT. It translates to CATSDWANTEAFF.

This clonotype was picked up many times. The chain is built from TRBV30 and TRBJ2-1; D gene unclear. The CDR3 runs 13 residues. Germline V lookup: CDR1 GTSNPN, CDR2 SVGIG (reference sequence). V was clipped by 3 bases and J by 9 bases, with 15 bases between them. In nucleotides, the CDR3 is TGTGCCTGGAGGTTCACTGCCTATGGTGAGCAGTTCTTC. Its translation: CAWRFTAYGEQFF.

The chain recombines TRBV7-9 with TRBJ1-1; D ambiguous. This CDR3 comprises 14 residues. Germline CDR1 and CDR2: SEHNR and FQNEAQ (reference sequence). Trimming cost V 6 bases and J 0 bases, with 11 bases left between them. The chain's CDR3 is CASSYIGVNTEAFF. The CDR3, as DNA: TGTGCCAGCAGTTATATTGGTGTGAACACTGAAGCTTTCTTT.

Comment on this clonotype: An end of the junction does not agree with germline; a read error may underlie this. This CDR3 is CAISSRRIPTDTQYF. The CDR3 nucleotides read TGTGCCATCAGCTCCCGACGGATACCCACAGATACGCAGTATTTT. The V gene is TRBV11-2, the J gene TRBJ2-3; D remains unclear. The length of the CDR3 is 15 residues. The germline V gene has CDR1 SGHAT and CDR2 FQNNGV. Looking up the rest from reference TRBV11-2 and TRBJ2-3 gives the full variable domain: EAGVAQSPRYKIIEKRQSVAFWCNPISGHATLYWYQQILGQGPKLLIQFQNNGVVDDSQLPKDRFSAERLKGVDSTLKIQPAKLEDSAVYLCAISSRRIPTDTQYFGPGTRLTVL.

The sample holds many counts of this clonotype. The rearrangement joins TRBV19 to TRBJ2-7, with D tentatively TRBD2 (5 bases). The CDR3 is 14 amino acids. The V and J ends lost 3 bases and 3 bases respectively, with 12 bases between them. Germline V gene data show CDR1 as LNHDA and CDR2 as SQIVND (reference sequence). In DNA form, the CDR3 reads TGTGCCAGTAGTATTGGGAGAGCAAGCTACGAGCAGTACTTC. It specifies CASSIGRASYEQYF.

This clonotype was seen at least ten times. This chain connects TRBV6-1 to TRBJ2-1; 7 nucleotides line up with TRBD2. There are 16 residues in the CDR3. Trimming took 9 bases from V and 2 from J; bases not matched to a gene: 13. The germline V gene has CDR1 MNHNS and CDR2 SASEGT. DNA of the CDR3: TGTGCCAGTAAAGTCGGCGGGAGTCTCACCTACAATGAGCAGTTCTTC. Protein sequence: CASKVGGSLTYNEQFF.

This clonotype was seen only a few times. The chain uses TRBV7-9 and TRBJ2-1, with unresolved D. Per germline, CDR1 SEHNR and CDR2 FQNEAQ (reference sequence). The CDR3 length is 13 residues. Trimming took off 6 bases at V and 10 bases at J, with 16 bases between the two ends. Here the CDR3 reads CASRPQPSIEQFF. The CDR3 DNA is TGTGCCAGCAGACCCCAGCCCTCTATCGAGCAGTTCTTC.

This chain links TRBV12-3 or TRBV12-4 with TRBJ1-4; a weak D match, TRBD1 (6 bases). V was cut by 5 bases and J by 0 bases, with 13 bases left in between. The CDR3 contains 16 residues. The CDR3: CASSTDRSSTNEKLFF. The CDR3 DNA follows: TGTGCCAGCAGTACAGACAGGAGCTCAACTAATGAAAAACTGTTTTTT.

This clonotype was counted only a few times. This rearrangement joins TRBV12-3 or TRBV12-4 to TRBJ2-5, with D possibly TRBD2 on 6 matching bases. The CDR3 is 17 amino acids. Trimming pared 8 bases from V and 4 bases from J, leaving 26 bases between. The CDR3 loop reads CASSGLIAVAGSETQYF. The CDR3 DNA follows: TGTGCCAGCTCGGGGTTAATAGCGGTCGCTGGGTCAGAGACCCAGTACTTC.

This chain connects TRBV15 to TRBJ2-3, with D hard to call. Germline CDR1 and CDR2: LNHNV and YYDKDF (reference sequence). Trimming pared 0 bases from V and 2 bases from J, leaving 3 bases between. CDR3 size: 13 residues. CDR3 nucleotides: TGTGCCACCAGCAGAGATCTCACAGATACGCAGTATTTT. It translates to CATSRDLTDTQYF.

The chain uses TRBV13 and TRBJ1-2, with D possibly matching TRBD1 (5 bases). There are 14 residues in the CDR3. Looked up from germline, CDR1 is PRHDT and CDR2 is FYEKMQ (reference sequence). Trimming cost V 9 bases and J 6 bases, with 20 bases left between them. The CDR3 here is CASSPGRPFNGYTF. DNA of the CDR3: TGTGCCAGTTCCCCAGGGCGGCCCTTTAATGGCTACACCTTC. The whole variable domain, remainder taken from reference TRBV13 and TRBJ1-2, is AAGVIQSPRHLIKEKRETATLKCYPIPRHDTVYWYQQGPGQDPQFLISFYEKMQSDKGSIPDRFSAQQFSDYHSELNMSSLELGDSALYFCASSPGRPFNGYTFGSGTRLTVV.

The rearrangement links TRBV6-1 to TRBJ2-6, with unresolved D. V lost 6 bases and J 0 bases, leaving 15 bases between the germline ends. CDR3 length: 17 residues. The germline V gene has CDR1 MNHNS and CDR2 SASEGT. CDR3: CASSPVWISSGANVLTF. The CDR3 bases are TGTGCCAGCAGCCCCGTTTGGATTAGCTCTGGGGCCAACGTCCTGACTTTC.

This clonotype was seen a few times. This chain joins TRBV5-5 and TRBJ1-4; D not resolved. Germline CDR1 SGHKS, CDR2 YYEKEE (reference sequence). Trimming pared 2 bases from V and 8 bases from J, leaving 10 bases between. This CDR3 comprises 13 residues. CDR3 residues: CASSLASKEKLFF. The CDR3 coding sequence is TGTGCCAGCAGCTTAGCTTCGAAGGAAAAACTGTTTTTT.

Concerning this clonotype itself: Being one base from a much bigger clone, this may be a read error. The chain links TRBV20-1 to TRBJ2-5; 7 nucleotides line up with TRBD2. The CDR3 runs 13 residues. J was trimmed by 1 base and V by 4 bases; bases with no gene match: 3. CDR1 DFQATT and CDR2 SNEGSKA come from the germline V gene (reference sequence). The CDR3 is CSATTSPQETQYF. The CDR3, as DNA: TGCAGTGCTACGACTAGCCCCCAAGAGACCCAGTACTTC.